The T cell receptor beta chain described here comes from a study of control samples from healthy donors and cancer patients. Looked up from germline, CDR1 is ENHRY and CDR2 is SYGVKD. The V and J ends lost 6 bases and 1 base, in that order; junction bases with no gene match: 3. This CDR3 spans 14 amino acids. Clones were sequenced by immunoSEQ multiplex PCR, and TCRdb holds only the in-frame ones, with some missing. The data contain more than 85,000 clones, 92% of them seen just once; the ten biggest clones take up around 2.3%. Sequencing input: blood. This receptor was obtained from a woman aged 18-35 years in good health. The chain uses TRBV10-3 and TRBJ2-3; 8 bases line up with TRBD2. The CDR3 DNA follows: TGTGCCATCAGGACTAGCGTGGGCACAGATACGCAGTATTTT. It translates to CAIRTSVGTDTQYF.